This T cell receptor beta chain was recorded in a study of T-cell reconstitution after alpha-beta-depleted transplantation in children. The TCRbeta library was prepared with unique molecular identifiers. One entry per CDR3 protein results from TCRdb running MiXCR on the PCR reads. The sample carries 350,000 to 400,000 distinct CDR3 sequences, about 20% recorded once. Looked up from germline, CDR1 is SQVTM and CDR2 is ANQGSEA. With 2 bases removed from V and 6 bases from J, the gap between germline ends came to 8 bases. The CDR3 runs to 12 residues. The chain carries TRBV29-1 and TRBJ2-1, with D unresolved. This receptor was obtained from a human donor who donated a stem cell graft to a child with acute myeloid leukemia. The sample in question was PBMCs from the stem cell graft donor, obtained from the stem cell graft. CDR3 residues: CSVERVGNEQFF. CDR3 coding DNA: TGCAGCGTTGAAAGGGTGGGCAATGAGCAGTTCTTC.